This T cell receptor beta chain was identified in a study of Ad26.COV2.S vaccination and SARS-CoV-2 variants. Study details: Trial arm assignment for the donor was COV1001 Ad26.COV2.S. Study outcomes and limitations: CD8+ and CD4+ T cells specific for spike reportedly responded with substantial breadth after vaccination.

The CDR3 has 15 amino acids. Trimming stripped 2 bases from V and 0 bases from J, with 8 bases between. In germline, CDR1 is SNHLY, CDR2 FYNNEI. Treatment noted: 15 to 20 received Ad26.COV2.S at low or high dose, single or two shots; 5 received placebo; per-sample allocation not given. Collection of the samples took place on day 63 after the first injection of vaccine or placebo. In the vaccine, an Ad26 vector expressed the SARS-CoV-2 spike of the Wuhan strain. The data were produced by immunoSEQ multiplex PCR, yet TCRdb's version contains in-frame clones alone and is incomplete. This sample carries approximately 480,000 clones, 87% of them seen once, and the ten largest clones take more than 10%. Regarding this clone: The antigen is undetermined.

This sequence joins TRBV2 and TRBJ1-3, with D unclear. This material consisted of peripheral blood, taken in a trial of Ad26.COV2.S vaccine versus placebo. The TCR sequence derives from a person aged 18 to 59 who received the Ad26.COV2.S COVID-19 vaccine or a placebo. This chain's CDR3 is CASSESGFSGNTIYF. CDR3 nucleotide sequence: TGTGCCAGCAGTGAAAGCGGGTTCTCTGGAAACACCATATATTTT.